This T cell receptor (beta chain) was obtained from a study of cytomegalovirus exposure and HLA in healthy donors. The donors were members of the validation cohort comprising approximately 120 subjects, separate from the roughly 670-subject first cohort. As regards this clone: What it binds is not known.

This table comes from immunoSEQ multiplex PCR, and its TCRdb copy is limited to in-frame clones, with some not included. The data show 250,000 to 400,000 clones, approximately 91% seen once. The CDR3 length is 12 residues. Trimming removed 0 bases from V and 8 bases from J, with 6 bases in between. Germline values: CDR1 SGHRS, CDR2 YFSETQ. General observations from the study: Most TCR sequences proved rare, with some public TCRs found in many donors.

The clonotype comes from a man under 40 in good health and CMV-seronegative. This chain joins TRBV5-1 and TRBJ2-1; weak D call: TRBD2 (5 bases). The sequencing sample was made of PBMCs. This chain's CDR3 is CASSLAGDEQFF. The CDR3, as DNA: TGCGCCAGCAGCTTGGCCGGGGATGAGCAGTTCTTC.